Sequencing of this T cell receptor (beta chain) was carried out in a study of blood T cell repertoires in COVID-19. Study background: The United States, Italy and Spain provided the acute and convalescent COVID-19 samples. Nucleic acid was either cDNA or gDNA, and it came from T cells, B-cell-depleted T cells, or PBMCs.

In the original analysis: Scientists estimated how many nucleated cells there were by amplifying reference gene primers. TCRdb's table, derived via immunoSEQ multiplex PCR, lists solely in-frame clones and lacks some. That table gives V, J and clone size, and the DNA gave D and trimming. The table shows about 180,000 clones, with roughly 82% occurring only once. This clone was detected only a few times. The clonotype originates from a woman in her seventies with acute or convalescent COVID-19. Source material: peripheral blood.

The CDR3 spells CASSYRYEQYF. CDR3 DNA sequence: TGTGCCAGCAGTTATCGCTACGAGCAGTACTTC. The V and J genes are TRBV28 and TRBJ2-7, with D uncertain. Germline CDR1 and CDR2: MDHEN and SYDVKM. The length of the CDR3 is 11 residues. V was pared by 4 bases and J by 3 bases, with 4 bases between.